This T cell receptor (beta chain) was recorded in a study of CD8+ T cells in alopecia areata. Study in general: At a dose of 5 to 10 mg twice daily, oral tofacitinib was given to treated patients. Whole-study findings and limits: Normal skin's resident alphabeta T cells are also sequenced in scalp samples. Tofacitinib yielded significantly lower scalp clonality and fewer expanded CD8+ clones among the top 100.

A remark on this clone: Its matching antigen is unknown.

Trimming shortened V by 3 bases and J by 4 bases, and 8 bases separated the two germline ends. This CDR3 region has 12 residues. Germline lookup yields CDR1 SGHRS and CDR2 YFSETQ. Documented treatment: oral pan-JAK inhibitor, 5-10 mg twice daily. Extracted from the samples, RNA was reverse transcribed into cDNA to serve as the sequencing template. Sequenced by immunoSEQ multiplex PCR; TCRdb stores in-frame clones only, minus some. The sample holds 130,000 to 150,000 clones, 82% seen once. This receptor was identified in a human donor with alopecia areata. The sample consisted of CD8+ T cells sorted from blood, taken at week 4, from a patient treated with tofacitinib. This chain uses TRBV5-1 with TRBJ2-7; D possibly corresponds to TRBD1 (6 bases). The CDR3 loop reads CASSWDTYEQYF. CDR3 DNA sequence: TGCGCCAGCAGCTGGGACACGTACGAGCAGTACTTC.